The present T cell receptor beta chain was sequenced within a study of shared clonotypes between healthy human individuals. Overall study findings and caveats: In general, naive subsets displayed greater estimated richness than memory subsets did.

Study processing details: Junction-only immunoSEQ sequences carried no quality scores, so filtering differed. TCRdb's copy holds only in-frame clones and misses some; the assay was immunoSEQ multiplex PCR. D and trimming were read from the DNA, whereas the V and J calls and clone size are those reported in that table. This sample has about 2.3 million clones, with 80% to 95% found just once. Germline trimming cut 5 bases from V and 5 bases from J; bases unmatched to any gene: 10. This CDR3 comprises 15 residues. Germline-derived CDR1 and CDR2 are MDHEN and SYDVKM. Comments on this clone: The antigen is unknown.

Division of CD4+ cells produced a CD45RA+ naive subset and a CD45RA-negative memory subset. J is TRBJ1-1 and V is TRBV28; 8 bases are a match to TRBD1. The source of this sequence is a man younger than 35 in good health. Some clones in this sample may be carry-over from other donors' samples. The specimen was naive CD4+ T cells from PBMCs. Sample subset: CD45RA+ positively selected. The CDR3 nucleotides are TGTGCCAGCAGTCTGGCAGGGGGCGCGGAGACTGAAGCTTTCTTT. The encoded protein is CASSLAGGAETEAFF.